The source of this T cell receptor beta chain is a study of cytomegalovirus exposure and HLA in healthy donors (dated by TCRdb to the late 2010s). With respect to the entire study: A later analysis indicated that the 110 or so validation repertoires were generated on the platform also employed for the approximately 700 repertoires of the first cohort. The study was designed to test whether signatures of past pathogen exposure could be identified by cataloging public T cell receptors. A separate validation cohort of roughly 130 different subjects was used in addition to the 666-subject first cohort. High-throughput TCR immunosequencing, statistical association of individual TCRs with disease status, and machine learning were combined to predict cytomegalovirus infection status.

Ends trimmed: V by 7 bases, J by 5 bases; bases unmatched to a gene: 8. Per the germline V gene, ENHRY is the CDR1 and SYGVKD is the CDR2. The CDR3 runs 15 residues from the cysteine to the phenylalanine. The CDR3 DNA has 45 bases and is translated from base 1. The library was made by the immunoSEQ multiplex PCR assay. The study's processing was this. A statistical classification framework was built to diagnose cytomegalovirus status from the catalog of TCR beta chain sequences. Entries here come from immuneACCESS through TCRdb and include only in-frame sequences with V and J called. Some clones fail to appear in such tables; in the studies checked, an unresolved V gene covers under half of the shortfall, and the cause of the remainder is unknown. V and J calls and clone size are as listed in that table; D and trimming were resolved from the DNA. Present in this sample are 190,000 or so clones, about 80% of which were seen just once. The ten top clones hold around 2.8% of the sample.

General conclusions and limits of the study: A later analysis had no HLA typing for the validation cohort, so co-occurrence there was scored across all 130 or so repertoires. In the study, approximately 160 TCR beta chains were listed as associated with cytomegalovirus. In vitro tests confirmed that three of the cytomegalovirus-associated TCR beta chains recognize cytomegalovirus antigens. It was suggested by the authors that the approach could potentially be generalized to other disease states and immunological phenotypes. A later analysis found that TCRs clustered in the first cohort also tended to co-occur in the 120 validation repertoires, with approximately 94% of cluster scores above 0. Most TCR sequences were seen in very few donors, while some public TCRs were found in many individuals. The classifier was reported to diagnose cytomegalovirus status with high specificity and sensitivity in both the original and validation cohorts.

Separate from the approximately 670-subject first cohort, the validation cohort of over 90 subjects was the group to which the donors belonged. About this clone itself: The clone's antigen remains unknown. No much larger clone is present one base from it, and per-base qualities are unavailable.

The sequence was obtained from a woman aged 18-29 years in good health and CMV-seropositive. Material: PBMCs. The chain was built from TRBV10-3 and TRBJ2-3, with TRBD2 identical over 11 junction bases. The CDR3 here reads CAITDSGGAIDTQYF. The bases read TGTGCCATCACCGATAGCGGGGGGGCCATAGATACGCAGTATTTT.